Listed below are T cell receptor beta chains from one sample, sequenced in a study of CD8+ T cells in alopecia areata. Repertoires were generated with immunoSEQ multiplex PCR, while TCRdb's copy carries only in-frame clones and drops some. Of around 270,000 clones in the sample, more than 45% were seen once. The input for sequencing was CD4+ T cells sorted from blood, taken at week 24, from a patient treated with tofacitinib. All receptors come from a human donor with alopecia areata. Both conserved end residues are part of each CDR3. A D gene is named only where the DNA matches it firmly. Size values are once, few and many counts, or a class for expanded clones, and some rows have none.

v_call	j_call	clone_size	d_call	cdr3_aa	cdr3_nt
TRBV29-1	TRBJ1-2	few	.	CSVEDGGTYTF	TGCAGCGTTGAAGATGGGGGTACCTATACCTTC
TRBV9	TRBJ2-3	.	.	CASSVGITDTQYF	TGTGCCAGCAGCGTGGGTATCACAGATACGCAGTATTTT
TRBV29-1	TRBJ1-1	.	TRBD1	CSVLQGGTEAFF	TGCAGCGTGTTACAGGGGGGAACTGAAGCTTTCTTT
TRBV6-5	TRBJ2-1	.	.	CASRRGGAARDEQFF	TGTGCCAGCCGCAGGGGGGGGGCCGCAAGGGATGAGCAGTTCTTC
TRBV5-1	TRBJ1-2	.	TRBD1	CAGGQGALDGYTF	TGCGCCGGTGGACAGGGGGCGTTAGATGGCTACACCTTC
TRBV30	TRBJ1-5	.	TRBD1	CAWSVTGVDQPQHF	TGTGCCTGGAGTGTGACAGGGGTCGATCAGCCCCAGCATTTT
TRBV6-5	TRBJ2-1	.	.	CASMDSSSYNEQFF	TGTGCCAGCATGGACTCGAGCTCCTACAATGAGCAGTTCTTC
TRBV2	TRBJ2-2	.	TRBD1	CASMVGTGGTAGELFF	TGTGCCAGCATGGTTGGGACAGGGGGCACGGCCGGGGAGCTGTTTTTT
TRBV28	TRBJ1-2	few	.	CASSLWGEAYGYTF	TGTGCCAGCAGTTTGTGGGGCGAGGCCTATGGCTACACCTTC
TRBV2	TRBJ2-3	.	.	CASSVRARDSDTQYF	TGTGCCAGCAGTGTAAGGGCCAGGGACTCAGATACGCAGTATTTT
TRBV7-2	TRBJ2-1	few	.	CASSLAPRQEQFF	TGTGCCAGCAGCTTAGCGCCCAGGCAGGAGCAGTTCTTC